Listed below are T cell receptor beta chains from one sample, sequenced in a study of blood T cell repertoires in COVID-19. Generated by immunoSEQ multiplex PCR, the TCRdb table keeps only in-frame clones and is missing some. The profile shows 190,000 or so clones, 87% of them singletons. The sample taken for sequencing was peripheral blood. These receptors were taken from a man in his 60s who had recovered from COVID-19. The CDR3 runs from the conserved cysteine through the conserved F or W. D genes are given only for firm matches. A row's size may be missing; if present it is once, few, many or a size class.

V gene: TRBV6-5
D gene: TRBD1
clone size: -
J gene: TRBJ1-2
CDR3 DNA: TGTGCCAGCAGTACATGGACAGGGGGCGGTGGCTACACCTTC
CDR3 protein: CASSTWTGGGGYTF

V gene: TRBV27
D gene: -
clone size: -
J gene: TRBJ2-2
CDR3 DNA: TGTGCCAGCAGTTTAGACTCCAGGGTTTCCGGGGAGCTGTTTTTT
CDR3 protein: CASSLDSRVSGELFF

V gene: TRBV2
D gene: TRBD1
clone size: -
J gene: TRBJ1-5
CDR3 DNA: TGTGCCAGCAGTCCAAGGTGGGACAGCCGAAATCAGCCCCAGCATTTT
CDR3 protein: CASSPRWDSRNQPQHF

V gene: TRBV5-1
D gene: TRBD1
clone size: -
J gene: TRBJ2-7
CDR3 DNA: TGCGCCAGCAGCAATGGGGGACAGGGGATCTCCTACGAGCAGTACTTC
CDR3 protein: CASSNGGQGISYEQYF

V gene: TRBV21-1
D gene: -
clone size: -
J gene: TRBJ2-2
CDR3 DNA: TGTGCCAGCAGCACGCCGGGACTAGCGGGACCCGCGGGGGCCGGGGAGCTGTTTTTT
CDR3 protein: CASSTPGLAGPAGAGELFF

V gene: TRBV12-5
D gene: TRBD2
clone size: -
J gene: TRBJ2-7
CDR3 DNA: TGTGCTAGTGGTTTGGCTCCCCTAGCGGACGAGCAGTACTTC
CDR3 protein: CASGLAPLADEQYF

V gene: TRBV24-1
D gene: TRBD2
clone size: -
J gene: TRBJ2-7
CDR3 DNA: TGTGCCACCAGTGTGGCGGGAGGCGAGCAGTACTTC
CDR3 protein: CATSVAGGEQYF

V gene: TRBV5-1
D gene: TRBD1
clone size: once
J gene: TRBJ1-1
CDR3 DNA: TGCGCCAGCAGCTGGGGACAGGGTTCTGATACTGAAGCTTTCTTT
CDR3 protein: CASSWGQGSDTEAFF

V gene: TRBV9
D gene: TRBD1
clone size: -
J gene: TRBJ1-2
CDR3 DNA: TGTGCCAGCAGCGTCACCGGGACAGGGGTCGGCTATGGCTACACCTTC
CDR3 protein: CASSVTGTGVGYGYTF

V gene: TRBV18
D gene: TRBD2
clone size: -
J gene: TRBJ2-7
CDR3 DNA: TGTGCCAGCTCACCGAAGACTAGCGGGAGAATGAACGAGCAGTACTTC
CDR3 protein: CASSPKTSGRMNEQYF

V gene: TRBV3-1/TRBV3-2
D gene: TRBD2
clone size: -
J gene: TRBJ2-3
CDR3 DNA: TGTGCCAGCAGCCAAGATCGGTGGACTAGCCGAGATACGCAGTATTTT
CDR3 protein: CASSQDRWTSRDTQYF

V gene: TRBV5-4
D gene: TRBD2
clone size: -
J gene: TRBJ2-3
CDR3 DNA: TGTGCCAGCAGCCTAGCGGCCAAGGCCAGAGATACGCAGTATTTT
CDR3 protein: CASSLAAKARDTQYF

V gene: TRBV28
D gene: -
clone size: -
J gene: TRBJ2-1
CDR3 DNA: TGTGCCAGCAACCGCGGGGACTCCTACAATGAGCAGTTCTTC
CDR3 protein: CASNRGDSYNEQFF

V gene: TRBV19
D gene: -
clone size: -
J gene: TRBJ2-5
CDR3 DNA: TGTGCCAGTAGGATGACAGGTAACCAAGAGACCCAGTACTTC
CDR3 protein: CASRMTGNQETQYF

V gene: TRBV29-1
D gene: -
clone size: -
J gene: TRBJ2-1
CDR3 DNA: TGCAGCGTTGAGTCTACCTTGGACAATGAGCAGTTCTTC
CDR3 protein: CSVESTLDNEQFF

V gene: TRBV30
D gene: TRBD1
clone size: -
J gene: TRBJ2-2
CDR3 DNA: TGTGCCTGGAGTCGACAGGGGGCTGGGGAGCTGTTTTTT
CDR3 protein: CAWSRQGAGELFF

V gene: TRBV21-1
D gene: -
clone size: -
J gene: TRBJ1-5
CDR3 DNA: TGTGCCAGCACCGGGGACAGGGATCAGCCCCAGCATTTT
CDR3 protein: CASTGDRDQPQHF

V gene: TRBV5-4
D gene: -
clone size: -
J gene: TRBJ2-2
CDR3 DNA: TGTGCCAGCAGCTTTGTCTTCGGAGGAGGGGCAGATCCTAGTGAGCTGTTTTTT
CDR3 protein: CASSFVFGGGADPSELFF